This entry is about one T cell receptor (beta chain). TCRdb called the RT-PCR reads again in MiXCR, with one record for every CDR3 protein. Of 400,000 to 650,000 distinct CDR3 sequences listed, approximately 7.8% were seen once; the top ten hold about an eighth. Looked up from germline, CDR1 is SNHLY and CDR2 is FYNNEI. V shed 3 bases and J shed 4 bases, with 12 bases lying between them. The CDR3 sequence is 14 residues long. The data were taken from a study of response to subunit inactivated influenza vaccine. This chain connects TRBV2 to TRBJ1-1; D is possibly TRBD1 (5 bases). The TCR originated in a man between 50 and 69 years old who received an inactivated influenza vaccine. The sequencing used PBMCs from blood, collected less than 30 months after vaccination. This CDR3 is CASSDLQGVTEAFF. The CDR3 DNA follows: TGTGCCAGCAGTGATTTGCAGGGCGTCACTGAAGCTTTCTTT.